This TCR beta chain was identified during a study of shared clonotypes between healthy human individuals. Study-wide results and limits: Naive CD4 clonotype sharing across a few donors was approximately 5%.

CDR1 is SGHDT, CDR2 YYEEEE, per germline. CDR3 size: 14 residues. Trimming took 2 bases from V and 6 from J, leaving 12 bases between them. The protocol was immunoSEQ multiplex PCR, while the TCRdb copy is restricted to in-frame clones and leaves out a portion. Seen here are about 2 million clones, 85% to 95% observed once, and the top ten hold around 1.2%. Notes on this clone: Its antigen is still unknown.

Naivety among CD8 cells was defined by CD45RO negativity and positive CCR7 selection, thereby excluding terminally differentiated effector memory CD45RA+ cells. The donor population consisted of healthy HIV-negative adults with no recent acute infections or vaccinations. The TCR sequence derives from a young man in good health. V usage is TRBV5-6 and J usage is TRBJ2-1; D is possibly TRBD1 or TRBD2 (6 bases each). The sample taken for sequencing was naive CD8+ T cells sorted from blood. In DNA form, the CDR3 reads TGTGCCAGCAGCTTACCCGGGGGCCTCAATGAGCAGTTCTTC. It encodes CASSLPGGLNEQFF.